One TCR beta chain is described in this entry. The data originate from a study of blood T cell repertoires in COVID-19. On the study more broadly: Samples taken during acute and convalescent COVID-19 were collected in the United States, Italy and Spain. T cells, B-cell-depleted T cells, or PBMCs provided the cDNA or gDNA that served as material.

Germline V CDR1 and CDR2: SGDLS, YYNGEE. CDR3 size: 13 residues. With 0 bases clipped from V and 7 bases from J, the junction kept 3 bases outside the gene matches. Original methodology: Nucleated cell number was recorded as an estimate derived from reference gene primer amplification. The method was immunoSEQ multiplex PCR; TCRdb's version includes in-frame clones alone and lacks a portion of them. V and J calls and clone size are given by that table; D and trimming were obtained from the DNA. The repertoire consists of 50,000 to 60,000 clones, with roughly 86% occurring once and the leading ten covering 3.5% to 4%. One Seattle source followed patients from active infection through their disease course.

Material for sequencing was peripheral blood. The J gene is TRBJ1-2, the V gene TRBV9, with 7 bases matching TRBD1. The clonotype comes from a man aged 35 to 55 with COVID-19, enrolled during active disease. This chain's CDR3 is CASSVVKGAGYTF. The DNA for the CDR3 is TGTGCCAGCAGCGTAGTAAAGGGGGCTGGCTACACCTTC. The entire variable domain, with the rest obtained from reference TRBV9 and TRBJ1-2, is as follows: DSGVTQTPKHLITATGQRVTLRCSPRSGDLSVYWYQQSLDQGLQFLIQYYNGEERAKGNILERFSAQQFPDLHSELNLSSLELGDSALYFCASSVVKGAGYTFGSGTRLTVV.